Following are 9 T cell receptor beta chains from one sample sequenced in a study of OX40 agonist ivuxolimab in advanced cancers. Method: immunoSEQ multiplex PCR; TCRdb's copy keeps in-frame clones and lacks some. The repertoire has about 21,000 clones, 74% of them found once; the top ten carry roughly 34%. The sample was CD4+ or CD8+ T cells sorted from blood, taken in a trial of the OX40 agonist ivuxolimab. Every receptor here comes from an adult with an advanced solid tumor such as melanoma, head and neck, liver or kidney cancer.

The chain has TRBV4-1 and TRBJ1-2; the D gene is possibly TRBD1 (5 bases). There are 21 residues in the CDR3. CDR1 and CDR2 from the germline V gene are MGHRA and YSYEKL. The V end was cut by 4 bases, the J end by 8 bases, with 38 bases between. CDR3 nucleotide sequence: TGCGCCAGCAGCCCGTTATGGGCCCTTATCCTCCCTGGAACCTCGCAGGGAGGCTACACCTTC. It yields the protein CASSPLWALILPGTSQGGYTF.

There are a few counts of this clone. This rearrangement joins TRBV28 to TRBJ1-5; D is undetermined. The CDR3 contains 14 residues. Trimming shortened V by 6 bases and J by 2 bases, and 11 bases separated the two germline ends. Per the germline V gene, CDR1 is MDHEN and CDR2 is SYDVKM. The CDR3 loop reads CASSRGRGNQPQHF. The CDR3 nucleotides read TGTGCCAGCAGCCGTGGAAGGGGCAATCAGCCCCAGCATTTT.

This clone came up once. The chain has TRBV28 and TRBJ1-2, with D tentatively TRBD1 (6 bases). Trimming cost V 6 bases and J 7 bases, with 18 bases left between them. Germline values: CDR1 MDHEN, CDR2 SYDVKM. The CDR3 is 14 amino acids. CDR3 sequence reads: CASRLIQGGGGYTF. CDR3 nucleotide sequence: TGTGCCAGCAGACTGATACAGGGCGGGGGTGGCTACACCTTC.

The chain couples TRBV4-1 to TRBJ2-5, with 7 positions matching TRBD2. Per germline, CDR1 MGHRA and CDR2 YSYEKL. The CDR3 consists of 17 residues. With 2 bases clipped from V and 5 bases from J, the junction kept 14 bases outside the gene matches. The DNA for the CDR3 is TGCGCCAGCAGCCAACCTCCCCCCCTGGGGGGGAGGGAGACCCAGTACTTC. Translating gives CASSQPPPLGGRETQYF.

V gene TRBV6-5 combines with J gene TRBJ1-5; tentative D call: TRBD1 (5 bases). V was trimmed by 6 bases and J by 6 bases, leaving 15 bases between them. The CDR3 runs to 14 residues. CDR1 and CDR2 from the germline V gene are MNHEY and SVGAGI. The CDR3: CASRRSGPAQPQHF. In DNA, the CDR3 is TGTGCCAGCAGGCGATCAGGGCCCGCTCAGCCCCAGCATTTT.

The chain couples TRBV5-4 to TRBJ1-5, with D perhaps TRBD1 (6 bases). The CDR3 totals 18 residues. V gave up 2 bases and J gave up 0 bases, with 18 bases separating them. Germline V gene data show CDR1 as SGHNT and CDR2 as YYREEE (reference sequence). The CDR3 coding sequence is TGTGCCAGCAGCTTAACAGGAGGGGGGGGCTATAGCAATCAGCCCCAGCATTTT. It translates to CASSLTGGGGYSNQPQHF.

CDR3 bases: TGTGCCACCAGCATGGAGTTTCCGAACACCGGGGAGCTGTTTTTT. This codes for CATSMEFPNTGELFF. J is TRBJ2-2 and V is TRBV15; D unresolved. This CDR3 region has 15 residues. The ends were cut back, 4 bases at V and 0 bases at J, with 9 bases in the middle. The germline V gene encodes CDR1 LNHNV and CDR2 YYDKDF (reference sequence).

The CDR3, as DNA: TGTGCCAGCAGCTTACTCGGGATATCAGTCTATGGCTACACCTTC. Its protein is CASSLLGISVYGYTF. This chain connects TRBV7-2 to TRBJ1-2; D not certain. V was shortened by 2 bases and J by 4 bases, with 14 bases between the two germline ends. Germline V gene data show CDR1 as SGHTA and CDR2 as FQGNSA. This CDR3 region has 15 residues.

The genes are TRBV5-6 and TRBJ2-3; D is undetermined. V lost 4 bases to trimming and J lost 1 base, with 10 bases between them. This CDR3 comprises 14 residues. Per germline, CDR1 SGHDT and CDR2 YYEEEE. The DNA for the CDR3 is TGTGCCAGCAGCGCATTAGGTCGCACAGATACGCAGTATTTT. This encodes CASSALGRTDTQYF.